Sequencing of this T cell receptor beta chain was carried out in a study of a mutant IDH1 vaccine in newly diagnosed glioma (dated by TCRdb to the early 2020s). In the study overall: Patients were given eight vaccinations, in weeks 1, 3, 5, 7, 11, 15, 19 and 23, which matched visits V03 through V10. For exploratory analyses, longitudinal TCRB deep sequencing was carried out in about 25 treated patients wherever samples were available. The roughly 35 treated patients were roughly 60% male and 37.5% female, with a mean age of approximately 40 years. Vaccination started 4-6 weeks after radiotherapy alone, or was given together with temozolomide cycles in the groups whose treatment included chemotherapy. Before enrollment, most patients had been given radiochemotherapy with temozolomide as standard therapy, while the rest had received either radiotherapy alone or temozolomide alone. Six visits were used for peripheral blood collection: V03 (baseline), V05, V07, V10, V12 and V13. General conclusions and limits of the study: Pseudoprogression seemed to be unrelated to changes in the top peripheral T cell clonotypes found by TCRB sequencing. According to the authors, sample limitations meant that analyses of patient blood samples could not be reproduced. Across multiple MHC alleles, vaccine-induced immune responses were seen in around 93% of patients. Selection of PBMC samples for TCRB deep sequencing was based on availability.

This clone was observed a handful of times. It has no known antigen specificity. Qualities for individual bases were not recorded, and no much larger clone is one base off. Interpreted using the paper, the time point label stands for: week 11, during vaccination. A 20-mer mutant IDH1 peptide at 300 micrograms in Montanide made up each vaccine dose, which was injected subcutaneously together with topical imiquimod. Newly diagnosed WHO grade 3 or 4 IDH1-mutant astrocytomas showing loss of nuclear ATRX were present in the donors. The samples were drawn from NOA16, a multicentre, single-arm, open-label phase I trial in Germany that tested a mutant IDH1 peptide vaccine in humans for the first time. The DNeasy Blood and Tissue Kit was used to extract genomic DNA from EDTA blood for TCRB sequencing. Sequences SQVTM (CDR1) and ANQGSEA (CDR2) are obtained from the germline V gene. The trim is 8 bases for V and 1 base for J, with a gap of 9 bases between the germline ends. The CDR3, cysteine through phenylalanine, is 12 amino acids long. This entry keeps only the CDR3 DNA: 36 bases, framed from base 1.

Receptor amplification or capture employed the immunoSEQ multiplex PCR assay. Following the manufacturer's protocol, the hsTCRB Kit was used to amplify rearranged TCR beta chain sequences. Sequencing of TCRB libraries was carried out on an Illumina MiSeq. From the authors' description of their analysis: The kit vendor's proprietary platform handled demultiplexing, trimming and gene mapping. TCRdb mirrors the immuneACCESS table, restricted to in-frame sequences. Some clones are absent from its copies; in checked studies, under half trace to an unresolved V gene, and the reason for the others is unknown. Clone size and V and J calls were adopted from that table, with D and trimming inferred from the DNA. The sample table shows around 130,000 clones, and about four fifths are seen once. The biggest ten clones account for 4.5% to 5.5% of the sample.

The input for sequencing was PBMCs, taken from a glioma patient whose treatment included an IDH1 peptide vaccine. The rearrangement combines TRBV29-1 with TRBJ2-4; the D gene lacks a confident call. The receptor comes from a man aged 40-50 years with glioma. The sequence in DNA is TGCAGCACCCGGGCGGCCAAAAACATTCAGTACTTC. This sequence encodes CSTRAAKNIQYF.